The rows below give T cell receptor beta chains drawn from one sample of a study of blood T cell repertoires in COVID-19. TCRdb keeps only in-frame clones here, not all; method: immunoSEQ multiplex PCR. The repertoire includes 80,000 or so clones, 91% of them detected once, and roughly 2% sits in the top ten. Sequencing input: peripheral blood. These receptors all come from a woman between 45 and 65 years old in a cohort sampled during active COVID-19. Both conserved end residues are part of each CDR3. Clone size appears in some rows only: once, few, many, or a class for an expanded clone.

size	J	V	CDR3
.	TRBJ2-1	TRBV27	CASSATGYYNEQFF
.	TRBJ1-5	TRBV29-1	CSVAIQGPSNQPQHF
.	TRBJ2-5	TRBV27	CASSSRTLAGAETQYF
.	TRBJ1-1	TRBV6-1	CASSEPGLGTEAFF
.	TRBJ1-4	TRBV12-3/TRBV12-4	CASSGQSGEKLFF
.	TRBJ1-1	TRBV6-5	CASRSAGNTEAFF
.	TRBJ2-2	TRBV6-2/TRBV6-3	CASSYPRVAGINTGELFF
.	TRBJ2-3	TRBV10-1	CASSNRGQDTQYF
once	TRBJ2-5	TRBV5-1	CASSFGASGGAAETQYF
.	TRBJ1-5	TRBV7-8	CASRRTGSSGAQHF
.	TRBJ1-1	TRBV27	CASSFAPGRGGTEAFF
.	TRBJ1-1	TRBV19	CASSARQGRVYSTEAFF
.	TRBJ1-1	TRBV20-1	CSASRNTEAFF
.	TRBJ2-5	TRBV5-1	CASRTSGTRQGETQYF
.	TRBJ2-1	TRBV5-6	CASSIAGETNEQFF
.	TRBJ1-3	TRBV7-9	CASSLAQGPGTSGNTIYF